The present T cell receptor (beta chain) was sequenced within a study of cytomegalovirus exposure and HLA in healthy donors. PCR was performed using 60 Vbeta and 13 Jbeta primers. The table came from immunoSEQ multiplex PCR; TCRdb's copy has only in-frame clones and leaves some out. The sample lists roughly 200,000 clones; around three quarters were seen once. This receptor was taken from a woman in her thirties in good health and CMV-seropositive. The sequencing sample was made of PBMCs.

DNA for the CDR3: TGTGCCAGCGAGGGACAGGGGGGAAATGAGCAGTTCTTC. Its protein is CASEGQGGNEQFF. This chain links TRBV2 with TRBJ2-1, with 11 nucleotides matching TRBD1. Per the germline V gene, CDR1 is SNHLY and CDR2 is FYNNEI. With V trimmed by 8 bases and J by 7 bases, 4 bases remained unmatched. The CDR3 covers 13 residues.